The clone carrying this T cell receptor beta chain was seen at least ten times. Its antigen is unidentified. With 2 bases removed from V and 6 bases from J, the gap between germline ends came to 11 bases. The CDR3 loop spans 13 amino acids. CDR1 MNHEY and CDR2 SVGAGI come from the germline V gene. Naive CD4+ cells had CD25+ Tregs removed. Study-level points and caveats: Tumor Treg TCRs overlapped most with tumor naive CD4+ cells. Tumor memory CD4+ T cell TCR gene usage was found to cluster with blood and lymph node memory CD4+ cells and with lymph node naive CD4+ cells.

Semi-nested PCR with Nested Universal Primer A followed constant-region reverse priming of full-length variable regions. Using its own MiXCR run on the 5' RACE reads, TCRdb lists one record per CDR3 protein. Found here are about 54,000 distinct CDR3 sequences, 17% of them singletons; the top ten hold around 2%. The sequence was obtained from a female donor with breast cancer. Sequencing input: naive CD4+ T cells sorted from blood. The subset was: naive CD4+ T cells, CD4+CD45RA+CD25-. The gene calls are TRBV6-5 and TRBJ2-7; TRBD2 is a possible D gene (6 bases). This CDR3 is CASSYLGGSEQYF. For the CDR3, the DNA is TGTGCCAGCAGTTACCTTGGGGGGAGCGAGCAGTACTTC.